This T cell receptor beta chain derives from a study of T cells expressing NK-cell markers. TCRdb reprocessed the 5' RACE reads, keeping one entry per CDR3 protein, no DNA. This sample carries 300,000 to 500,000 distinct CDR3 sequences, with around 10% going to the ten biggest clones. The CDR3 has 17 residues. Per the germline V gene, CDR1 is SGHVS and CDR2 is FNYEAQ. This receptor was identified in a woman between 50 and 59 years old in good health. The rearrangement links TRBV7-6 to TRBJ2-2; TCRdb proposes TRBD1, but this gene call is untestable without DNA. The specimen sequenced was blood T cells: a sorted CD56 or NKG2C T cell subset, CD4+ or CD8+ T cells, or bulk PBMC T cells (not recorded which). CDR3: CASSLGGGGSRTGELFF.